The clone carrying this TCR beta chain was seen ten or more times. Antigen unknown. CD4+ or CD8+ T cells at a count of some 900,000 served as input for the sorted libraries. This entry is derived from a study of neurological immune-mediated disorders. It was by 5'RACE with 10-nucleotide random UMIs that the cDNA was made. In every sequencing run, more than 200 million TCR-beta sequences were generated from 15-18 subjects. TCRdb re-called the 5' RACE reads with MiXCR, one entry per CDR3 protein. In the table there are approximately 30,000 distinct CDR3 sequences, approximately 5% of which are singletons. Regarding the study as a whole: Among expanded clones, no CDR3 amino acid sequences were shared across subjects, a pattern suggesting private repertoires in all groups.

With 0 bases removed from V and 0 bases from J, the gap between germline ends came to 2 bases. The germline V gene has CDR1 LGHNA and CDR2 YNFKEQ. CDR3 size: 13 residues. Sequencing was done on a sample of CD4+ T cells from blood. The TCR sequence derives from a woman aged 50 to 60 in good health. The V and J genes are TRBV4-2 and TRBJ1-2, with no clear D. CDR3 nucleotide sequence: TGTGCCAGCAGCCAAGACCCTAACTATGGCTACACCTTC. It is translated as CASSQDPNYGYTF.